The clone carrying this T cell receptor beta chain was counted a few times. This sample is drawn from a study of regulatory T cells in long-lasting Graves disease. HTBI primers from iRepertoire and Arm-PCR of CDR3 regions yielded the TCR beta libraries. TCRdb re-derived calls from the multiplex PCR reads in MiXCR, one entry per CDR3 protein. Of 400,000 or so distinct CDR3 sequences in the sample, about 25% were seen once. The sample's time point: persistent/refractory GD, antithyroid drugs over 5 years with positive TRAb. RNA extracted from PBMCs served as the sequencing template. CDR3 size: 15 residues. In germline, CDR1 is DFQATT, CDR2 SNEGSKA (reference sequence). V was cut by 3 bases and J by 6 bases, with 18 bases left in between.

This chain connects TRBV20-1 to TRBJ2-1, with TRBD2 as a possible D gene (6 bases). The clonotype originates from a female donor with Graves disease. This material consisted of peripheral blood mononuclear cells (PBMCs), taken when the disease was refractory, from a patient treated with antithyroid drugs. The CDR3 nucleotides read TGCAGTGCTAGTAGTGCGGGATGGGGACGCAATGAGCAGTTCTTC. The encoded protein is CSASSAGWGRNEQFF.